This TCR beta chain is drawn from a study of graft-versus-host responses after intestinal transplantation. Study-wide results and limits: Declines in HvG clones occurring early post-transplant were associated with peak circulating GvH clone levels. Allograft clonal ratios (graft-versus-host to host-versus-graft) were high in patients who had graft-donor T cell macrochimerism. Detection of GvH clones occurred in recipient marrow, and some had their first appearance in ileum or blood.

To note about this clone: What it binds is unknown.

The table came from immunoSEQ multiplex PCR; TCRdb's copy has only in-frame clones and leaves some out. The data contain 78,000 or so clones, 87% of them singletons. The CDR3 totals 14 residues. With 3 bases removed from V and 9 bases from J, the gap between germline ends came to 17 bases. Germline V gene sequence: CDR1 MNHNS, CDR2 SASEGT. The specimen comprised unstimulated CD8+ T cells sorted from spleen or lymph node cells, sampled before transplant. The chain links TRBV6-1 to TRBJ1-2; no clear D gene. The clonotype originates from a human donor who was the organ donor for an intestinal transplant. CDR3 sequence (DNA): TGTGCCAGCAGTGACGGCGGAGACCTTGGAAGCTACACCTTC. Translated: CASSDGGDLGSYTF.